The 11 T cell receptor beta chains below come from one sample, sequenced in a study of post-analysis software for immune sequencing data (dated by TCRdb to 2013 to 2016). Summary of the overall study and its limitations: Patients showed significantly higher frequencies than controls for five TRBV segments, among them TRBV5-6, TRBV5-1 and TRBV20-1.

Their recognized antigens are unknown. Preparation of the library involved PCR. The reads were generated on an Illumina HiSeq 2500. To reduce PCR and sequencing biases, unique molecular identifiers were incorporated into the TCR beta cDNA libraries. The raw public reads went through TCRdb reprocessing: fastp at Q25, MiXCR clone calling, in-frame beta chains kept. Identical CDR3 proteins give one entry, which carries the most common genes and DNA. Present in this sample are approximately 660,000 distinct CDR3 sequences, 59% of which were seen just once. Around 10% of the sample is held by the ten biggest clonotypes. The sample was blood. The source of these receptors is a girl aged 2 to 9 with multiple sclerosis.

The V call is TRBV4-2, the J call TRBJ1-2; unclear D gene. Trimming shortened V by 1 base and J by 4 bases, and 10 bases separated the two germline ends. This CDR3 contains 14 residues. Germline CDR1 LGHNA, CDR2 YNFKEQ. The CDR3 DNA reads TGTGCCAGCAGCCAAGCTGGCCAGAGCTATGGCTACACCTTC. It codes for CASSQAGQSYGYTF.

The V gene is TRBV27, the J gene TRBJ2-5; 14 positions match TRBD2. The DNA end is more similar to TRBJ2-7, so the J call may be wrong. Looked up from germline, CDR1 is MNHEY and CDR2 is SMNVEV (reference sequence). The CDR3 runs 17 residues. The CDR3 nucleotides read TGTGCCAGCAGTTTAGGACTAGCGGGAGGACACTCCTACGAGCAGTACTTC. It specifies CASSLGLAGGHSYEQYF.

This chain joins TRBV24-1 and TRBJ2-7, with 9 bases lining up with TRBD2. The J call is uncertain, as TRBJ2-5 better fits the DNA end. The CDR3 consists of 15 residues. The germline V gene has CDR1 KGHDR and CDR2 SFDVKD. DNA of the CDR3: TGTGCCACCAGTGATCCGCGGGGGGGAAAAGAGACCCAGTACTTC. Translated, it gives CATSDPRGGKETQYF.

The chain is built from TRBV6-5 and TRBJ2-1, with 8 positions matching TRBD1. The CDR3 consists of 16 residues. V lost 4 bases to trimming and J lost 6 bases; unmatched junction nucleotides: 11. The germline V gene has CDR1 MNHEY and CDR2 SVGAGI. This CDR3 reads CASSSAADRVRNEQFF. The DNA of the CDR3 is TGTGCCAGCAGTTCGGCCGCGGACAGGGTTCGCAATGAGCAGTTCTTC.

This clonotype was recorded a few times. The V gene is TRBV4-1, the J gene TRBJ2-1, with TRBD1 identical over 10 bases. The CDR3 runs to 16 residues. In germline, CDR1 is MGHRA, CDR2 YSYEKL. With 4 bases clipped from V and 2 bases from J, the junction kept 5 bases outside the gene matches. This chain's CDR3 is CASSPSGTGAYNEQFF. CDR3 nucleotide sequence: TGCGCCAGCAGCCCATCCGGGACAGGGGCCTACAATGAGCAGTTCTTC.

The rearrangement uses TRBV6-5 and TRBJ1-1, with 7 bases fitting TRBD1. The CDR3 is made up of 14 amino acids. After removal of 5 bases from V and 1 base from J, the junction contained 4 bases not matched to a gene. Germline-derived CDR1 and CDR2 are MNHEY and SVGAGI. The CDR3 protein is CASSPGDRNTEAFF. The CDR3 DNA reads TGTGCCAGCAGTCCAGGGGACAGGAACACTGAAGCTTTCTTT.

The CDR3 region has the DNA TGTGCCAGCAGTAATGGACTAGCGGGATCCTACAATGAGCAGTTCTTC. Amino acid sequence: CASSNGLAGSYNEQFF. The chain has TRBV11-2 and TRBJ2-1; 12 bases are a match to TRBD2. Germline assignment: CDR1 SGHAT and CDR2 FQNNGV. With 6 bases clipped from V and 1 base from J, the junction kept 4 bases outside the gene matches. The CDR3 has 16 residues.

The chain is built from TRBV7-9 and TRBJ1-2; D gene unclear. Germline CDR1 reads SEHNR; CDR2 reads FQNEAQ (reference sequence). This CDR3 region has 17 residues. Trimming removed 2 bases at V and 2 bases at J, with 18 bases between. CDR3 DNA sequence: TGTGCCAGCAGCTTACCCCCCCTCGGGCAGTCGAACTATGGCTACACCTTC. It codes for CASSLPPLGQSNYGYTF.

Comments on this clonotype: An end of the junction does not agree with germline; a read error may underlie this. The rearrangement links TRBV12-3 or TRBV12-4 to TRBJ2-3; D may be TRBD2 (7 bases). The CDR3 spans 17 residues. Written as DNA, the CDR3 is TGTGCCACCGACTCGTACTACCCGGGGGGCCAATCAGATGCGCAGTATTTT. Translating it yields CATDSYYPGGQSDAQYF.

This clonotype came up a few times. J is TRBJ2-1 and V is TRBV7-8; D perhaps matches TRBD2 (5 bases). Germline-derived CDR1 and CDR2 are SGHVS and FQNEAQ. CDR3 length equals 14 residues. V shed 0 bases and J shed 6 bases, with 9 bases lying between them. CDR3 amino acids: CASSLASGVNEQFF. The CDR3, as DNA: TGTGCCAGCAGCTTAGCATCCGGGGTCAATGAGCAGTTCTTC. Supplemented by reference TRBV7-8 and TRBJ2-1, the full variable domain reads GAGVSQSPRYKVAKRGQDVALRCDPISGHVSLFWYQQALGQGPEFLTYFQNEAQLDKSGLPSDRFFAERPEGSVSTLKIQRTQQEDSAVYLCASSLASGVNEQFFGPGTRLTVL.

The chain joins TRBV10-3 to TRBJ1-5, with D unclear. Germline V gene data show CDR1 as ENHRY and CDR2 as SYGVKD. This CDR3 contains 15 residues. Trimming removed 0 bases at V and 3 bases at J, with 9 bases between. The DNA for the CDR3 is TGTGCCATCAGTGAGTCTGGCTCGACCAATCAGCCCCAGCATTTT. Translated: CAISESGSTNQPQHF.